The T cell receptor beta chain described here comes from a study of T cells in localized non-small cell lung cancer. Study-wide points: Compared with tumor, uninvolved adjacent lung displayed greater T cell clonality, ranking highest overall. Median detection of top 100 tumor clones in adjacent lung was 55 to 60 clones. Sequencing was restricted to one tumor region; therefore, heterogeneity remains possible. In the blood, greater T cell density corresponded to longer overall survival.

The data were produced by immunoSEQ multiplex PCR, yet TCRdb's version contains in-frame clones alone and is incomplete. The sample records more than 30,000 clones, just under 80% being singletons. Germline CDR1 ENHRY, CDR2 SYGVKD. Deletions cut 0 bases from V and 4 bases from J, with 14 bases between. The CDR3 length is 16 residues. Of note for this clone: What it recognizes is unknown.

The sequence came from a male donor at least 60 years old with stage II squamous cell lung carcinoma. The source was peripheral blood, collected before any cancer treatment. The chain links TRBV10-3 to TRBJ2-3; TRBD2 is a possible D gene (7 bases). The DNA for the CDR3 is TGTGCCATCAGTGAGTCGGTGGGGGGGCCAGCAGATACGCAGTATTTT. It specifies CAISESVGGPADTQYF.